These 14 T cell receptor beta chains came from one sample sequenced in a study of read filtering for tumor transcriptome and immune sequencing. The library was built from about 400 ng RNA with molecular barcoded adaptors for alpha/delta and beta/gamma chains. TCRdb reanalysed the reads using MiXCR and keeps one entry per CDR3 protein. The sample holds over 45,000 distinct CDR3 sequences; 20% to 25% are singletons and the top ten take about a sixth. The sample taken for sequencing was a population of CD138-negative cells sorted from bone marrow. These receptor sequences come from a donor aged 40 or older with multiple myeloma.

Ten or more counts support this clonotype. The rearrangement uses TRBV24-1 and TRBJ2-3; D is possibly TRBD1 (6 bases). The germline gives CDR1 KGHDR, CDR2 SFDVKD. V lost 0 bases and J 0 bases, leaving 9 bases between the germline ends. The CDR3 totals 16 residues. The CDR3 sequence is CATSDLMGASTDTQYF. The CDR3 DNA sequence: TGTGCCACCAGTGATTTGATGGGGGCCAGCACAGATACGCAGTATTTT.

This clonotype has just a few counts. The chain uses TRBV28 and TRBJ2-3, with 9 bases identical to TRBD2. The V gene end was trimmed by 10 bases and the J gene end by 5 bases; junction bases not matched to a gene: 10. The CDR3 runs to 14 residues. Germline loops: CDR1 MDHEN, CDR2 SYDVKM. The CDR3 here is CAIHERGAGDTQYF. CDR3 sequence (DNA): TGTGCCATCCACGAGCGGGGGGCGGGAGATACGCAGTATTTT.

Only a few counts were recorded for this clonotype. The rearrangement uses TRBV7-9 and TRBJ2-3; a possible D gene is TRBD2 (6 bases). Germline values: CDR1 SEHNR, CDR2 FQNEAQ (reference sequence). There are 16 residues in the CDR3. V was pared by 3 bases and J by 2 bases, with 15 bases between. CDR3 nucleotides: TGTGCCAGCAGCTTTGCTGGGGGGTCATTCACAGATACGCAGTATTTT. Protein product: CASSFAGGSFTDTQYF.

Note on this clonotype: This may come from a read error, since a much larger clone is one base off. CDR3 sequence reads: CSASGYSSYNEQFF. The DNA of the CDR3 is TGCAGTGCTAGCGGGTACAGCTCCTACAATGAGCAGTTCTTC. The V call is TRBV20-1, the J call TRBJ2-1; no reliable D call. The V end was cut by 3 bases, the J end by 0 bases, with 9 bases between. The V gene's germline CDR1 is DFQATT and CDR2 SNEGSKA (reference sequence). This CDR3 has 14 residues.

This clonotype occurred many times. The V gene is TRBV29-1, the J gene TRBJ1-2, with D maybe TRBD1 (5 bases). The CDR3 length is 13 residues. V was cut by 0 bases and J by 8 bases, with 13 bases left in between. Germline loops: CDR1 SQVTM, CDR2 ANQGSEA. The CDR3 DNA reads TGCAGCGTTGAAGAGCTGCGCGGGGCGGGCTACACCTTC. Its translation: CSVEELRGAGYTF.

This clonotype was seen ten or more times. The chain's CDR3 is CASKGTSVGDEQFF. CDR3 DNA sequence: TGTGCCAGCAAAGGAACTAGCGTTGGAGATGAGCAGTTCTTC. The genes are TRBV12-3 or TRBV12-4 and TRBJ2-1, with 7 nucleotides matching TRBD2. This CDR3 spans 14 amino acids. V gave up 7 bases and J gave up 8 bases; unmatched junction bases: 11.

Notes on this clonotype: Without the conserved terminal phenylalanine or tryptophan, this CDR3 likely stems from a read error. The chain couples TRBV9 to TRBJ1-1; D is unclear. Trimming pared 4 bases from V and 0 bases from J, leaving 4 bases between. Germline V gene sequence: CDR1 SGDLS, CDR2 YYNGEE. The CDR3 covers 12 residues. CDR3 coding DNA: TGTGCCAGCAGCAAAATGAACACTGAAGCTTTCCTT. This codes for CASSKMNTEAFL.

In this sample, this clonotype turned up many times. The rearrangement joins TRBV6-5 to TRBJ2-6; D is unclear. The CDR3 loop spans 15 amino acids. Trimming stripped 4 bases from V and 0 bases from J, with 7 bases between. CDR1 and CDR2 from the germline V gene are MNHEY and SVGAGI. The CDR3 protein is CASSSQTSGANVLTF. In nucleotides, the CDR3 is TGTGCCAGCAGTTCACAGACCTCTGGGGCCAACGTCCTGACTTTC.

Ten or more counts support this clonotype. V usage is TRBV28 and J usage is TRBJ1-5; 8 nucleotides match TRBD1. Trimming cost V 6 bases and J 1 base; bases outside gene matches: 5. The CDR3 has 15 residues. Germline-derived CDR1 and CDR2 are MDHEN and SYDVKM. This CDR3 reads CASSGDRGSNQPQHF. The DNA of the CDR3 is TGTGCCAGCAGCGGCGACAGGGGCAGCAATCAGCCCCAGCATTTT.

The chain uses TRBV12-3 or TRBV12-4 and TRBJ1-1; no clear D. V lost 3 bases and J lost 0, with 8 bases in between. This CDR3 comprises 14 residues. Written as DNA, the CDR3 is TGTGCCAGCAGTTTCGGAGGCCTGAACACTGAAGCTTTCTTT. Amino acids: CASSFGGLNTEAFF.

This clonotype was seen ten or more times. The rearrangement uses TRBV5-1 and TRBJ2-1; 9 bases map to TRBD1. This CDR3 has 16 amino acids. Germline V lookup: CDR1 SGHRS, CDR2 YFSETQ. The junction had 11 bases not matched to a gene; V was cut back by 4 bases and J by 6 bases. CDR3 in amino acids: CASSPGKTGGGNEQFF. The CDR3 coding sequence is TGCGCCAGCAGCCCTGGGAAGACAGGGGGTGGCAATGAGCAGTTCTTC.

Concerning this clonotype itself: It may be a read error: a sequence one base away is much more abundant. The gene calls are TRBV24-1 and TRBJ1-5; no clear D gene. Per the germline V gene, CDR1 is KGHDR and CDR2 is SFDVKD. The CDR3 sequence is 15 residues long. CDR3 sequence reads: CATSDSTVSNQPRHF. The CDR3 bases are TGTGCCACCAGTGACTCTACAGTTAGCAATCAGCCCCGGCATTTT.

This clonotype appeared many times. V and J are TRBV7-9 and TRBJ2-6, with 10 bases lining up with TRBD1. Germline V gene lookup returns CDR1 SEHNR and CDR2 FQNEAQ (reference sequence). V was clipped by 5 bases and J by 0 bases; unmatched bases: 4. The CDR3 is 17 amino acids. The CDR3 nucleotides are TGTGCCAGCAGCACGGGACAGGGGAGCTCTGGGGCCAACGTCCTGACTTTC. It translates to CASSTGQGSSGANVLTF. Combining the CDR3 with reference TRBV7-9 and TRBJ2-6 gives the whole variable domain DTGVSQNPRHKITKRGQNVTFRCDPISEHNRLYWYRQTLGQGPEFLTYFQNEAQLEKSRLLSDRFSAERPKGSFSTLEIQRTEQGDSAMYLCASSTGQGSSGANVLTFGAGSRLTVL.

Regarding this clonotype: A read error is possible here, since a much larger clone lies one base away. V and J are TRBV27 and TRBJ2-1; D not certain. This CDR3 spans 14 amino acids. The germline V gene has CDR1 MNHEY and CDR2 SMNVEV (reference sequence). DNA of the CDR3: TGTGCCAGCACCTCGGACGGGCGGTACGGTGAGCGGTTCTTC. It yields the protein CASTSDGRYGERFF.